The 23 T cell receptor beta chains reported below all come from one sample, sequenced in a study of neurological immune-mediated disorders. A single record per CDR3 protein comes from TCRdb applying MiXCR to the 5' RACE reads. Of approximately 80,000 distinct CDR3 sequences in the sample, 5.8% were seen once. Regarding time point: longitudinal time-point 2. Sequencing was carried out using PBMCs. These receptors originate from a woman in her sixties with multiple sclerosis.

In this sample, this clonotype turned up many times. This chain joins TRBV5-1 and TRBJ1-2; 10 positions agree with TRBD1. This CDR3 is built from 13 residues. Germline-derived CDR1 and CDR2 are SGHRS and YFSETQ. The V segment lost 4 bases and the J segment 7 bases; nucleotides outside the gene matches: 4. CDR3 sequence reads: CASSVGQGSGYTF. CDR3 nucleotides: TGCGCCAGCAGCGTGGGACAGGGGAGTGGCTACACCTTC. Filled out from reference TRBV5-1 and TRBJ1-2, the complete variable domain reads KAGVTQTPRYLIKTRGQQVTLSCSPISGHRSVSWYQQTPGQGLQFLFEYFSETQRNKGNFPGRFSGRQFSNSRSEMNVSTLELGDSALYLCASSVGQGSGYTFGSGTRLTVV.

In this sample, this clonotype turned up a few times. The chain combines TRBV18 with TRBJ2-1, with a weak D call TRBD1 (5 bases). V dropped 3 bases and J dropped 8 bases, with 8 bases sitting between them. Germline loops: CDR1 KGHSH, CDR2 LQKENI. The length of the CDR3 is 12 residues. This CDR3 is CASSPTVYEQFF. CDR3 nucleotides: TGTGCCAGCTCACCGACAGTTTATGAGCAGTTCTTC.

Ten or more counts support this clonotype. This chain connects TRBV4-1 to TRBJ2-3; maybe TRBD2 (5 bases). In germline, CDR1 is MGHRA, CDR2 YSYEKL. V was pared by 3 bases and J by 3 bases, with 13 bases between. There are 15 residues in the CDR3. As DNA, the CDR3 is TGCGCCAGCAGCCATCCGGGCCGAGGGACAGATACGCAGTATTTT. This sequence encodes CASSHPGRGTDTQYF.

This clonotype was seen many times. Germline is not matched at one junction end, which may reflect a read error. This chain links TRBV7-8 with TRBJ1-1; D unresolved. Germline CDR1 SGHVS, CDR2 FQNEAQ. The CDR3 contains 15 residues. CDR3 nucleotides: TGTGCCAGCAGCTTAGCTCCGGGAATGAATACTGAAGCTTTCTTT. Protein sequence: CASSLAPGMNTEAFF.

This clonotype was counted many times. The CDR3, as DNA: TGCAGCGTTGAAGGGTGGGGAAACATTCAGTACTTC. This gives the protein CSVEGWGNIQYF. This chain connects TRBV29-1 to TRBJ2-4, with D unclear. Deletions cut 1 base from V and 6 bases from J, with 7 bases between. Germline CDR1 is SQVTM and CDR2 is ANQGSEA. The CDR3 extends over 12 amino acids.

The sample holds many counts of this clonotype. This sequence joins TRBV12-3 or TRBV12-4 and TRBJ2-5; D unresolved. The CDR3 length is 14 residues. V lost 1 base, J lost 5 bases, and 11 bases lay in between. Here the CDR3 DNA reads TGTGCCAGCAGTTTAGTTGGCCCGGTTGAGACCCAGTACTTC. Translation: CASSLVGPVETQYF.

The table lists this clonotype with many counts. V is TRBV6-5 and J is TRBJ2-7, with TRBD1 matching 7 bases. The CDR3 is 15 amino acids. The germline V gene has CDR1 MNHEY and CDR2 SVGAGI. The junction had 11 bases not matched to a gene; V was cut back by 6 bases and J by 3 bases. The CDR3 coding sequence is TGTGCCAGCAGCTCACCGGGACAGTTACTCTACGAGCAGTACTTC. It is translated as CASSSPGQLLYEQYF.

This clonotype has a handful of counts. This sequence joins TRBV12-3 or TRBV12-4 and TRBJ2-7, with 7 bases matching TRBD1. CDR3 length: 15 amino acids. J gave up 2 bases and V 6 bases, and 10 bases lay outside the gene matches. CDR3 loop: CASRLTGISPYEQYF. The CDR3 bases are TGTGCCAGCAGGTTGACAGGGATCTCCCCCTACGAGCAGTACTTC.

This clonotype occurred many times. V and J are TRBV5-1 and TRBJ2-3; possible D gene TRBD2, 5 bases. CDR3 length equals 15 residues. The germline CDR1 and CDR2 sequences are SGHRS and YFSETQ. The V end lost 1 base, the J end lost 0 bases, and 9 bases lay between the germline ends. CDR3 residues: CASSLWSGSTDTQYF. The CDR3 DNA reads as TGCGCCAGCAGCTTGTGGTCGGGGAGCACAGATACGCAGTATTTT. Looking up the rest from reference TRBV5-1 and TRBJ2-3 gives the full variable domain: KAGVTQTPRYLIKTRGQQVTLSCSPISGHRSVSWYQQTPGQGLQFLFEYFSETQRNKGNFPGRFSGRQFSNSRSEMNVSTLELGDSALYLCASSLWSGSTDTQYFGPGTRLTVL.

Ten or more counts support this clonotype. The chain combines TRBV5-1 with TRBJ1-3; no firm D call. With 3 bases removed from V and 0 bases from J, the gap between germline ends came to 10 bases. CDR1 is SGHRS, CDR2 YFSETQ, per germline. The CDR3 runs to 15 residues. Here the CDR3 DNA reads TGCGCCAGCAGCTCGGTGGCCAGCTCTGGAAACACCATATATTTT. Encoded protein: CASSSVASSGNTIYF.

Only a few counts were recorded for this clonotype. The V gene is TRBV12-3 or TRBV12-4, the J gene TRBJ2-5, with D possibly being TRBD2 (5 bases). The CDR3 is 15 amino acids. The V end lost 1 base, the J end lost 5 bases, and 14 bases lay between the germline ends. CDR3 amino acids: CASSLEDSPRETQYF. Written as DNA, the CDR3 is TGTGCCAGCAGTTTAGAGGACTCACCAAGGGAGACCCAGTACTTC.

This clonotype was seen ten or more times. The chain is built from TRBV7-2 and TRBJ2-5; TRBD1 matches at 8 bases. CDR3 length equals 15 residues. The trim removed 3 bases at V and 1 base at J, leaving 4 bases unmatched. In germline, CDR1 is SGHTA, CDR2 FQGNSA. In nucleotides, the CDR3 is TGTGCCAGCAGCTTCCGAGGACAGGGCCAAGAGACCCAGTACTTC. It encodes CASSFRGQGQETQYF.

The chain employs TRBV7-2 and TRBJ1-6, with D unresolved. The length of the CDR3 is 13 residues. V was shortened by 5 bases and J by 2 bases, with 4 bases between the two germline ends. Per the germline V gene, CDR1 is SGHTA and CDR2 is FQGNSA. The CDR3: CASSHPYNSPLHF. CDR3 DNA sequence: TGTGCCAGCAGCCATCCCTATAATTCACCCCTCCACTTT.

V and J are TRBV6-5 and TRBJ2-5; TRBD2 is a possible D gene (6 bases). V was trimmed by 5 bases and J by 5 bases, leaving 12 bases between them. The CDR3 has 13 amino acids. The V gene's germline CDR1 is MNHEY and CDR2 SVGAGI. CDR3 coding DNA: TGTGCCAGCAGTGGGGTTGGGAGGGAGACCCAGTACTTC. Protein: CASSGVGRETQYF.

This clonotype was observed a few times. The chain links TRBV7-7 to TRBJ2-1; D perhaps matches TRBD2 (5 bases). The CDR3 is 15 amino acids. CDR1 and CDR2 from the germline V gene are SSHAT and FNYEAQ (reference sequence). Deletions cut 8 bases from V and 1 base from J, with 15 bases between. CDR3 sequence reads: CASARPGSSYNEQFF. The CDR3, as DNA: TGTGCCAGCGCCAGGCCGGGATCTTCCTACAATGAGCAGTTCTTC.

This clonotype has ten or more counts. For the CDR3, the DNA is TGCAGCGTCCTTCCCCGCCTCCCCGGGGAGCTGTTTTTT. As protein: CSVLPRLPGELFF. The chain links TRBV29-1 to TRBJ2-2; no firm D call. Germline CDR1 reads SQVTM; CDR2 reads ANQGSEA. Trimming removed 6 bases from V and 6 bases from J, with 14 bases in between. The CDR3 contains 13 residues.

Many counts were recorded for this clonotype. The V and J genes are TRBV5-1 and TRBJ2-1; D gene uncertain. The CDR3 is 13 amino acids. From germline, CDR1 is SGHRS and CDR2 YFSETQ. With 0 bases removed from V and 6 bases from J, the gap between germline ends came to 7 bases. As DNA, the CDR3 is TGCGCCAGCAGCTTGGGGCAGTCCAATGAGCAGTTCTTC. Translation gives CASSLGQSNEQFF.

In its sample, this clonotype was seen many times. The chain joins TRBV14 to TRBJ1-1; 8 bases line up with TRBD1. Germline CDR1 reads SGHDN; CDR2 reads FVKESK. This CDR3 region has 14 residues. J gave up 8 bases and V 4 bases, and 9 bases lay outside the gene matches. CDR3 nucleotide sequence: TGTGCCAGCAGCCCTCGGACAGGGAGAGGGGAAGCTTTCTTT. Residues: CASSPRTGRGEAFF. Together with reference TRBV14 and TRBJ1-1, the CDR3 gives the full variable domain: EAGVTQFPSHSVIEKGQTVTLRCDPISGHDNLYWYRRVMGKEIKFLLHFVKESKQDESGMPNNRFLAERTGGTYSTLKVQPAELEDSGVYFCASSPRTGRGEAFFGQGTRLTVV.

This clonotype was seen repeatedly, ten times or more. CDR3 sequence: CSAGGNTEAFF. Written as DNA, the CDR3 is TGCAGTGCTGGGGGGAACACTGAAGCTTTCTTT. The chain uses TRBV20-1 and TRBJ1-1, with a possible D match to TRBD1 (5 bases). CDR3 size: 11 residues. Trimming removed 5 bases at V and 1 base at J, with 5 bases between. Germline-derived CDR1 and CDR2 are DFQATT and SNEGSKA (reference sequence).

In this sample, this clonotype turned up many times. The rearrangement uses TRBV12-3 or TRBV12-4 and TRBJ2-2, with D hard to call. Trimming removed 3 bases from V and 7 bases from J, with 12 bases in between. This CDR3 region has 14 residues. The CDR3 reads CASSFRLENGELFF. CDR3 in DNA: TGTGCCAGCAGTTTTCGGTTAGAAAACGGGGAGCTGTTTTTT.

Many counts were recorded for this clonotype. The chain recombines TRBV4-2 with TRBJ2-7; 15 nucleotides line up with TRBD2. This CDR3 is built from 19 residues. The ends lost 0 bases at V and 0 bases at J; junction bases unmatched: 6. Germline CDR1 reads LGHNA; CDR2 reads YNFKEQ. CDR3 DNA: TGTGCCAGCAGCCAAGAGGGGACTAGCGGGGGGCCGAGCTCCTACGAGCAGTACTTC. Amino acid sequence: CASSQEGTSGGPSSYEQYF.

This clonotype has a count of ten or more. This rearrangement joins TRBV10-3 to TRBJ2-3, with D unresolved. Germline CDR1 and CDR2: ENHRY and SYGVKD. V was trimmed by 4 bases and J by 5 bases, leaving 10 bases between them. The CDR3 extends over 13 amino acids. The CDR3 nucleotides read TGTGCCATCAGTGTAGAGCCTAGAGATACGCAGTATTTT. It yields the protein CAISVEPRDTQYF.

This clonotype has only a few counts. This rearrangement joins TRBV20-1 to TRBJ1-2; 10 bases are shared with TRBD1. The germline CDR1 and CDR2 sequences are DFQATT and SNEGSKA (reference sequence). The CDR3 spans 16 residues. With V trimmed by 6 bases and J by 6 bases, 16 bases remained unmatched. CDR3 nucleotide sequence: TGCAGTGCCACCAAGGGACAGGGGATTGGAGCCGATGGCTACACCTTC. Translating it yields CSATKGQGIGADGYTF.